This passage covers 6 T cell receptor beta chains from one sample sequenced in a study of shared clonotypes between healthy human individuals. Sequencing used immunoSEQ multiplex PCR; TCRdb keeps in-frame clones, though not all of them. The table shows 2 million to 2.5 million clones, with approximately 96% occurring only once. The sample taken for sequencing was naive CD4+ T cells sorted from blood. Subset meaning: CD45RA+ positively selected. These receptors were taken from a man aged 18 to 29 in good health.

The chain has TRBV2 and TRBJ1-2; D unclear. CDR3 length equals 15 residues. The V end was cut by 4 bases, the J end by 4 bases, with 16 bases between. The germline CDR1 and CDR2 sequences are SNHLY and FYNNEI. Here the CDR3 DNA reads TGTGCCAGCAGTGCGGGAAGGACGGGCACCTATGGCTACACCTTC. This gives the protein CASSAGRTGTYGYTF.

About this clone itself: Additional DNA sequences in this sample encode the identical CDR3. DNA for the CDR3: TGCGCCAGCAGCTTGTTGGGAGGCCGGAACACTGAAGCTTTCTTT. Its translation: CASSLLGGRNTEAFF. J is TRBJ1-1 and V is TRBV5-1; D ambiguous. Deletions cut 1 base from V and 1 base from J, with 11 bases between. The CDR3 runs to 15 residues. Germline V CDR1 and CDR2: SGHRS, YFSETQ.

The CDR3 DNA is TGTGCCAGCAGCTTAGCGGGGCTTCGGGCAGATACGCAGTATTTT. Translating it yields CASSLAGLRADTQYF. The chain recombines TRBV5-4 with TRBJ2-3; 7 bases are shared with TRBD2. The CDR3 consists of 15 residues. Per the germline V gene, CDR1 is SGHNT and CDR2 is YYREEE (reference sequence). The V gene end was trimmed by 2 bases and the J gene end by 4 bases; junction bases not matched to a gene: 7.

The rearrangement joins TRBV6-5 to TRBJ1-2; 10 nucleotides agree with TRBD1. V lost 0 bases, J lost 3 bases, and 4 bases stayed unmatched. The CDR3 runs to 16 residues. In germline, CDR1 is MNHEY, CDR2 SVGAGI. The CDR3 DNA is TGTGCCAGCAGTTACTCGCTTGGACAGGGGGACTATGGCTACACCTTC. Translation gives CASSYSLGQGDYGYTF.

The chain uses TRBV9 and TRBJ2-3, with 8 nucleotides matching TRBD2. The CDR3 has 16 amino acids. The germline gives CDR1 SGDLS, CDR2 YYNGEE. The ends lost 4 bases at V and 2 bases at J; junction bases unmatched: 9. CDR3: CASSPPLAGNTDTQYF. In nucleotides, the CDR3 is TGTGCCAGCAGCCCCCCGCTAGCGGGCAACACAGATACGCAGTATTTT.

The V call is TRBV30, the J call TRBJ2-7, with D uncertain. Trimming removed 0 bases at V and 6 bases at J, with 6 bases between. Germline V gene sequence: CDR1 GTSNPN, CDR2 SVGIG (reference sequence). The CDR3 loop spans 11 amino acids. CDR3 amino acids: CAWSVLFEQYF. CDR3 DNA sequence: TGTGCCTGGAGTGTACTCTTCGAGCAGTACTTC.